The 12 T cell receptor beta chains below all came from one sample that was sequenced in a study of T cell responses to AZD1222 COVID-19 vaccine (dated by TCRdb to 2020 to 2023). The sample's time point label, decoded: baseline before first vaccination. Receptors were amplified or captured by the immunoSEQ multiplex PCR assay. TCRdb took this table from immuneACCESS and kept in-frame rearrangements with V and J called. Such tables lack part of the clones; where checked against another copy, unresolved V genes explain under half of the gap, and the rest is unexplained. The sample contains around 110,000 clones, roughly nine tenths of them found a single time. The ten largest account for roughly 8% of the sample. The material sequenced was peripheral blood, taken on day 0 of AZD1222 vaccination. These receptors were taken from an adult in good health.

The CDR3 is CASREQGAGGYTF. CDR3 coding DNA: TGTGCCAGCAGGGAGCAGGGGGCCGGTGGCTACACCTTC. The chain recombines TRBV7-2 with TRBJ1-2; 8 bases are a match to TRBD1. This CDR3 is built from 13 residues. V gave up 6 bases and J gave up 7 bases; unmatched junction bases: 7. Germline V gene data show CDR1 as SGHTA and CDR2 as FQGNSA.

This sequence joins TRBV28 and TRBJ2-1, with 13 bases identical to TRBD2. Germline loops: CDR1 MDHEN, CDR2 SYDVKM. Unmatched junction bases numbered 7, after V lost 4 bases and J lost 4 bases. CDR3 length: 17 amino acids. The CDR3 nucleotides read TGTGCCAGCAGTTCCTCTGGACTAGCGGGGGTTTACAATGAGCAGTTCTTC. Translating gives CASSSSGLAGVYNEQFF.

The rearrangement uses TRBV5-1 and TRBJ1-5; D is undetermined. Per germline, CDR1 SGHRS and CDR2 YFSETQ. The ends were cut back, 4 bases at V and 4 bases at J, with 15 bases in the middle. There are 15 residues in the CDR3. In nucleotides, the CDR3 is TGCGCCAGCAGCCTCCATGGACGGGAAAATCAGCCCCAGCATTTT. It is translated as CASSLHGRENQPQHF.

This sequence joins TRBV11-3 and TRBJ2-3; 7 bases agree with TRBD1. Germline loops: CDR1 SGHNT, CDR2 YENEEA. V gave up 5 bases and J gave up 1 base; unmatched junction bases: 6. The CDR3 length is 15 residues. CDR3: CASSQQGFGTDTQYF. The DNA of the CDR3 is TGTGCCAGCAGCCAACAGGGGTTTGGCACAGATACGCAGTATTTT.

The chain has TRBV7-9 and TRBJ2-3; weak D call: TRBD2 (7 bases). Deletions cut 11 bases from V and 0 bases from J, with 15 bases between. The CDR3 extends over 14 amino acids. Germline-derived CDR1 and CDR2 are SEHNR and FQNEAQ (reference sequence). The CDR3 loop reads CAGGADSSTDTQYF. In nucleotides, the CDR3 is TGTGCCGGGGGGGCGGACTCTAGCACAGATACGCAGTATTTT.

The rearrangement uses TRBV5-1 and TRBJ1-2; 7 nucleotides agree with TRBD1. The CDR3 is made up of 14 amino acids. Germline CDR1 SGHRS, CDR2 YFSETQ. V shed 0 bases, J shed 6 bases, and the junction held 5 bases outside the gene matches. The CDR3 bases are TGCGCCAGCAGCTTGGCCGAGGGGGCGGATGGCTACACCTTC. It translates to CASSLAEGADGYTF.

This clone was counted between two and nine times. J is TRBJ2-3 and V is TRBV7-6, with D possibly matching TRBD2 (6 bases). In germline, CDR1 is SGHVS, CDR2 FNYEAQ. Trimming cost V 2 bases and J 0 bases, with 9 bases left between them. The CDR3 length is 15 residues. DNA of the CDR3: TGTGCCAGCAGCTTAACGGGAGCTAGCACAGATACGCAGTATTTT. This gives the protein CASSLTGASTDTQYF.

The J gene is TRBJ2-7, the V gene TRBV28; D not resolved. The CDR3 has 11 amino acids. V was clipped by 11 bases and J by 1 base, with 9 bases between them. The V gene's germline CDR1 is MDHEN and CDR2 SYDVKM. The CDR3 DNA follows: TGTGCCCTCGGAGATTCCTACGAGCAGTACTTC. It is translated as CALGDSYEQYF.

In DNA form, the CDR3 reads TGTGCCAGCAGTCCGGGACTAGCGGGAAGGAATGAGCAGTTCTTC. As protein: CASSPGLAGRNEQFF. V and J are TRBV27 and TRBJ2-1; 13 bases align to TRBD2. CDR3 size: 15 residues. With V trimmed by 5 bases and J by 7 bases, 5 bases remained unmatched. CDR1 MNHEY and CDR2 SMNVEV come from the germline V gene (reference sequence).

The chain is built from TRBV28 and TRBJ1-4, with unresolved D. In germline, CDR1 is MDHEN, CDR2 SYDVKM. The CDR3 runs 13 residues. The V end lost 7 bases, the J end lost 7 bases, and 13 bases lay between the germline ends. Here the CDR3 reads CASTIGRGEKLFF. Written as DNA, the CDR3 is TGTGCCAGCACCATCGGCCGGGGTGAAAAACTGTTTTTT.

The J gene is TRBJ1-5, the V gene TRBV27; 8 bases line up with TRBD1. After removal of 4 bases from V and 0 bases from J, the junction contained 8 bases not matched to a gene. CDR3 length: 17 amino acids. Germline values: CDR1 MNHEY, CDR2 SMNVEV (reference sequence). The CDR3 sequence: CASSSTTGVPSNQPQHF. Written as DNA, the CDR3 is TGTGCCAGCAGTTCGACGACAGGGGTTCCTAGCAATCAGCCCCAGCATTTT.

CDR3 residues: CASSQSPPTGNTEAFF. Written as DNA, the CDR3 is TGTGCCAGCAGCCAGTCCCCCCCCACTGGGAACACTGAAGCTTTCTTT. This chain links TRBV11-1 with TRBJ1-1; the D is unclear. This CDR3 comprises 16 residues. Trimming cost V 5 bases and J 1 base, with 17 bases left between them. Germline-derived CDR1 and CDR2 are SGHAT and FQDESV (reference sequence).